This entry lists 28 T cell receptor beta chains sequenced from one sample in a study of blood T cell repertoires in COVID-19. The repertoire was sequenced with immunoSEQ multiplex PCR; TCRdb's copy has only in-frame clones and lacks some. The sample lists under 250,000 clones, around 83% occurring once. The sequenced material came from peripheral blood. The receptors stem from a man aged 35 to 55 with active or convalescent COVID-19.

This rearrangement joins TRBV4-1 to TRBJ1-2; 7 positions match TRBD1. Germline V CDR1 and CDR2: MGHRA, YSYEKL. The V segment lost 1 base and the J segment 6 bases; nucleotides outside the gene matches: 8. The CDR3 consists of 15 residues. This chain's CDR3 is CASSQADRVYDGYTF. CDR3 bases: TGCGCCAGCAGCCAAGCCGACAGGGTTTACGATGGCTACACCTTC.

The DNA of the CDR3 is TGTGCCAGCAGTTCCGGGGCGACAGGGCAAGCCTACGAGCAGTACTTC. This gives the protein CASSSGATGQAYEQYF. This chain links TRBV6-5 with TRBJ2-7, with 7 bases identical to TRBD1. J gave up 2 bases and V 4 bases, and 11 bases lay outside the gene matches. The V gene's germline CDR1 is MNHEY and CDR2 SVGAGI. CDR3 size: 16 residues.

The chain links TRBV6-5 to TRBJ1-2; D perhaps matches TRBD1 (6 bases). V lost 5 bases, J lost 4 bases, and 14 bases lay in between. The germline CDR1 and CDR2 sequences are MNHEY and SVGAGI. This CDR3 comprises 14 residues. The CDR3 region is CASSPTDRSYGYTF. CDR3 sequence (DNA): TGTGCCAGCAGTCCTACCGACAGGTCCTATGGCTACACCTTC.

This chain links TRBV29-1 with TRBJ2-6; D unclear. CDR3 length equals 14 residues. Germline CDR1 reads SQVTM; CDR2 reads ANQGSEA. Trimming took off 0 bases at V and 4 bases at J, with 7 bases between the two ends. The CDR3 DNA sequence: TGCAGCGTTGAAGATCGGTTGGGGGCCAACGTCCTGACTTTC. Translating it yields CSVEDRLGANVLTF.

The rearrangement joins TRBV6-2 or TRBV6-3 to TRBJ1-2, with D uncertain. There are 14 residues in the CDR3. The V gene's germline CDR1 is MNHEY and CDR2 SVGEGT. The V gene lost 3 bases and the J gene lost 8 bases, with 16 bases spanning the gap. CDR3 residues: CASSYRGVVYGYTF. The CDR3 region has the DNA TGTGCCAGCAGTTATCGCGGGGTGGTCTACGGCTACACCTTC.

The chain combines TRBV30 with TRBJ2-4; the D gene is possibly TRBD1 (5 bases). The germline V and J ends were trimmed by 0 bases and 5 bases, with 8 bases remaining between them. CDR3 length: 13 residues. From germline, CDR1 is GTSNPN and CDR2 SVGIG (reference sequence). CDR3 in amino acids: CAWSVQGENIQYF. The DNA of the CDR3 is TGTGCCTGGAGTGTTCAAGGGGAAAACATTCAGTACTTC.

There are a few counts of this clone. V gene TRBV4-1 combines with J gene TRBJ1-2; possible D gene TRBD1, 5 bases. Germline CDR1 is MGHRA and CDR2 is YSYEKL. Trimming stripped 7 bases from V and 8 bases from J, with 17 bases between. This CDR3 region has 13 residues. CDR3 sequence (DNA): TGCGCCAGCAATGGGAAAGGGGCGCGGGGCTACACCTTC. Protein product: CASNGKGARGYTF.

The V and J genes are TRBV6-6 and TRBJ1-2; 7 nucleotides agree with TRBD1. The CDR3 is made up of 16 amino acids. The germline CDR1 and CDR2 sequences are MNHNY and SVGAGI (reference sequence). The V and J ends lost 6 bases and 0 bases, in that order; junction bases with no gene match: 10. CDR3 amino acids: CASRQQGMRANYGYTF. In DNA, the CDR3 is TGTGCCAGCAGACAACAGGGGATGCGGGCTAACTATGGCTACACCTTC.

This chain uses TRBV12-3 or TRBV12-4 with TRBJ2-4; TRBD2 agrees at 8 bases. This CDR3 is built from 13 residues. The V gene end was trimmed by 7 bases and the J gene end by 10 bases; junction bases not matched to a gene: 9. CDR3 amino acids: CASTRGGLGIQYF. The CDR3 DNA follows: TGTGCCAGCACCCGCGGGGGACTAGGTATTCAGTACTTC.

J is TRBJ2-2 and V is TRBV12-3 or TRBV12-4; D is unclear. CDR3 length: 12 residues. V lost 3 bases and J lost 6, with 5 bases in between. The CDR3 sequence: CASSFSAGELFF. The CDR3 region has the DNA TGTGCCAGCAGTTTCAGTGCCGGGGAGCTGTTTTTT.

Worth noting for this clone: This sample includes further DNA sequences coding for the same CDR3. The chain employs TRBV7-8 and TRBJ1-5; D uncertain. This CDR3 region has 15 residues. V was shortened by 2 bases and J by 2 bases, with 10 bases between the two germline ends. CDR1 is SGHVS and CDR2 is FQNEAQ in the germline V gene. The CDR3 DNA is TGTGCCAGCAGCTTATTGGGAGGCGGCAATCAGCCCCAGCATTTT. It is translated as CASSLLGGGNQPQHF.

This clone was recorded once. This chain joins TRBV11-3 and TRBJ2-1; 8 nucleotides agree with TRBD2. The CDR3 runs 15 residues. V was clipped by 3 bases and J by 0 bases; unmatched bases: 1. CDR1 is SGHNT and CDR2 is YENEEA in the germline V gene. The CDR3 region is CASSLLAGSYNEQFF. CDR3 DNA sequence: TGTGCCAGCAGCTTGCTAGCGGGCTCCTACAATGAGCAGTTCTTC.

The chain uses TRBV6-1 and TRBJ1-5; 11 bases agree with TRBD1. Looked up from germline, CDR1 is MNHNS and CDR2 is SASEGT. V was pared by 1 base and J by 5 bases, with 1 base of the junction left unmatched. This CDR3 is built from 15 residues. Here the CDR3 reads CASSEGTGGDQPQHF. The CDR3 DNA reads TGTGCCAGCAGTGAAGGGACAGGGGGCGATCAGCCCCAGCATTTT.

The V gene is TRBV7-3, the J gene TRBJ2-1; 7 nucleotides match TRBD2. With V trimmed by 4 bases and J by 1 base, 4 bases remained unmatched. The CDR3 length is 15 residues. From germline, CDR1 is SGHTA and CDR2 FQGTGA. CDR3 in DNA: TGTGCCAGCAGCTCTGCCGGGGGGTCCTACAATGAGCAGTTCTTC. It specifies CASSSAGGSYNEQFF.

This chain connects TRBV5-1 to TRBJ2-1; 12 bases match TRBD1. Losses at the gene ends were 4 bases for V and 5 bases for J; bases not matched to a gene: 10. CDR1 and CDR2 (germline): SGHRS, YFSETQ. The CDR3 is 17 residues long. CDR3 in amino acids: CASSTGQGAGRNNEQFF. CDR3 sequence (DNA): TGCGCCAGCAGCACGGGACAGGGGGCGGGTCGGAACAATGAGCAGTTCTTC.

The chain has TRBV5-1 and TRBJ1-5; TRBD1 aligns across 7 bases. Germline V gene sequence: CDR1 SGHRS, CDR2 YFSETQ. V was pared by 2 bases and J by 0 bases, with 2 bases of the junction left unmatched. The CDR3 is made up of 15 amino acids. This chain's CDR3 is CASSLGGVSNQPQHF. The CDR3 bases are TGCGCCAGCAGCTTAGGGGGCGTTAGCAATCAGCCCCAGCATTTT.

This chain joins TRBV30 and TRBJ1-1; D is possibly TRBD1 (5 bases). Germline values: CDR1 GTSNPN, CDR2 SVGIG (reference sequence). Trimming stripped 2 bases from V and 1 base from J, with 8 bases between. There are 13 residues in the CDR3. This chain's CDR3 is CAWSKQANTEAFF. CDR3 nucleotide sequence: TGTGCCTGGAGTAAACAGGCGAACACTGAAGCTTTCTTT.

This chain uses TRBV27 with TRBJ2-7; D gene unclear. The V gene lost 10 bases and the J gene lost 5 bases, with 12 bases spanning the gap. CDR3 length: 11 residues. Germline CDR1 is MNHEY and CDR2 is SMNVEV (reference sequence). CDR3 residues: CATRLLDEQYF. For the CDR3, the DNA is TGTGCCACCCGGTTGTTGGACGAGCAGTACTTC.

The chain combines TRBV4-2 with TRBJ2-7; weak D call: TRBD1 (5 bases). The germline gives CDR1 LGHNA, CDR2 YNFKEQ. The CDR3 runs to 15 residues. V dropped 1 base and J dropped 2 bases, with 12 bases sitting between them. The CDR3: CASSQGGAATYEQYF. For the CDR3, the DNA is TGTGCCAGCAGCCAAGGTGGGGCGGCTACCTACGAGCAGTACTTC.

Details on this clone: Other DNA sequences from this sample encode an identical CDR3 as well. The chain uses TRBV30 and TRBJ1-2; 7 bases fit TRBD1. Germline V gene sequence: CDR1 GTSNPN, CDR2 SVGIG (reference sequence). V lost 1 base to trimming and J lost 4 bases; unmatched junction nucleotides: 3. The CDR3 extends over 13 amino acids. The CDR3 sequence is CAWSGQGGYGYTF. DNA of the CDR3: TGTGCCTGGAGTGGTCAGGGGGGCTATGGCTACACCTTC.

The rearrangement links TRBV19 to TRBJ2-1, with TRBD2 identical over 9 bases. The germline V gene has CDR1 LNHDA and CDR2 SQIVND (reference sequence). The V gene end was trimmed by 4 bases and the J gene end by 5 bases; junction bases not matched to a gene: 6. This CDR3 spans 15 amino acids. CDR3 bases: TGTGCCAGTAGTAACAAGGGGACTAGCCACAATGAGCAGTTCTTC. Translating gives CASSNKGTSHNEQFF.

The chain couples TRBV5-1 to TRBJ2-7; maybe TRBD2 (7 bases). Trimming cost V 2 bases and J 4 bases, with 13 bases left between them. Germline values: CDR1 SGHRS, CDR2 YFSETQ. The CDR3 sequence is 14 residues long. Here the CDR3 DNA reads TGCGCCAGCAGCTTTTTACGGGGGGCGTACGAGCAGTACTTC. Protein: CASSFLRGAYEQYF.

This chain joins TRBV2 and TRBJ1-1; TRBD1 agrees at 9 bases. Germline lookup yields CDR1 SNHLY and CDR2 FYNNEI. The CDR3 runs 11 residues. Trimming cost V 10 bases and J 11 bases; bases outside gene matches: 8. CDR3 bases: TGTGCCACGGGACAGGGATTTGGGGCTTTCTTT. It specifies CATGQGFGAFF. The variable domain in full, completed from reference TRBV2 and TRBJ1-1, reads EPEVTQTPSHQVTQMGQEVILRCVPISNHLYFYWYRQILGQKVEFLVSFYNNEISEKSEIFDDQFSVERPDGSNFTLKIRSTKLEDSAMYFCATGQGFGAFFGQGTRLTVV.

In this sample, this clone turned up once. CDR3 DNA: TGTGCTAGTGGTTTGGGTGCTAGCGGGAGTCCCCACGAGCAGTACTTC. Its protein product is CASGLGASGSPHEQYF. The J gene is TRBJ2-7, the V gene TRBV12-5; 10 positions agree with TRBD2. CDR1 is LGHNT, CDR2 FRNRAP, per germline. This CDR3 is 16 amino acids long. V was clipped by 1 base and J by 5 bases; unmatched bases: 8.

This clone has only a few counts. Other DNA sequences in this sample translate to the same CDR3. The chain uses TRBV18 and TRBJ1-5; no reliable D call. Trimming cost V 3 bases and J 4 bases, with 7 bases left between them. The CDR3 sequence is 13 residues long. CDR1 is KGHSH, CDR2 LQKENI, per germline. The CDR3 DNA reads TGTGCCAGCTCACCCGGGAGTAATCAGCCCCAGCATTTT. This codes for CASSPGSNQPQHF.

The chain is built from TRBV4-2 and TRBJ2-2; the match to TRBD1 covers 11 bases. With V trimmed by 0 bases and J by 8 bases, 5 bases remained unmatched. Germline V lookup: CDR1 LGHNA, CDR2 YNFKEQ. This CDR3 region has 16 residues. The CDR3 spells CASSQDGTGGMGELFF. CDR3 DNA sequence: TGTGCCAGCAGCCAAGATGGGACAGGGGGAATGGGGGAGCTGTTTTTT.

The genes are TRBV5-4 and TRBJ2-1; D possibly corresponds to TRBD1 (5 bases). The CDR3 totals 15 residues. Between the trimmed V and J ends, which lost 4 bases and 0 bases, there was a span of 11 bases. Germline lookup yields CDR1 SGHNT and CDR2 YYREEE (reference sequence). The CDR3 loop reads CASSRDSSSYNEQFF. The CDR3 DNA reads TGTGCCAGCAGCCGCGACAGTAGCTCCTACAATGAGCAGTTCTTC.

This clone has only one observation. The CDR3 reads CAIGRRGLSSGNTIYF. The CDR3 coding sequence is TGTGCCATCGGTCGAAGGGGGCTGAGCTCTGGAAACACCATATATTTT. The rearrangement links TRBV10-3 to TRBJ1-3; the match to TRBD1 covers 7 bases. The J segment lost 0 bases and the V segment lost 8 bases, leaving 10 bases of the junction unmatched. CDR3 length: 16 amino acids. Germline V gene lookup returns CDR1 ENHRY and CDR2 SYGVKD.